The subject of this entry is one T cell receptor beta chain. The antigen remains unidentified. The record originates from a study of tumor and adjacent non-tumor tissue in lung cancer. General study points: Higher tumor TCR diversity was associated with shorter survival.

V was trimmed by 6 bases and J by 2 bases, leaving 8 bases between them. The germline V gene has CDR1 MNHEY and CDR2 SVGAGI. The CDR3 consists of 13 residues. A modified ARM-PCR protocol with three rounds of nested PCR amplified TCRbeta. Each CDR3 protein is one row after TCRdb ran MiXCR on the multiplex PCR reads. In the table there are more than 85,000 distinct CDR3 sequences, 84% of which are singletons. The template was RNA from unsorted bulk tissue. Sequencing was carried out using lung tumor tissue. This receptor was identified in a man aged 70 or older with non-small cell lung cancer. The chain couples TRBV6-5 to TRBJ2-4, with unresolved D. CDR3 protein: CASRPSTKNIQYF. CDR3 nucleotide sequence: TGTGCCAGCAGACCGTCCACCAAAAACATTCAGTACTTC.